These 14 T cell receptor beta chains were all obtained from the same sample, sequenced in a study of T cells in tuberculosis. Generated by immunoSEQ multiplex PCR, the TCRdb table keeps only in-frame clones and is missing some. The sample comprises 40,000 to 45,000 clones, about 96% of which are singletons, and approximately 7.9% rests with the top ten. The material sequenced was PBMCs. These receptors all come from a donor under 30 with latent tuberculosis or without tuberculosis infection.

The rearrangement uses TRBV5-4 and TRBJ2-1; D may be TRBD2 (6 bases). V lost 2 bases to trimming and J lost 3 bases, with 15 bases between them. Germline loops: CDR1 SGHNT, CDR2 YYREEE (reference sequence). This CDR3 is built from 16 residues. CDR3 region: CASSFDVGGYYNEQFF. CDR3 nucleotide sequence: TGTGCCAGCAGCTTTGACGTCGGGGGTTACTACAATGAGCAGTTCTTC.

The chain uses TRBV29-1 and TRBJ1-2; D ambiguous. The V and J ends lost 0 bases and 8 bases respectively, with 16 bases between them. The CDR3 totals 14 residues. Germline CDR1 and CDR2: SQVTM and ANQGSEA. As DNA, the CDR3 is TGCAGCGTTGAAGATGACTACAGAGAGGCGGGCTACACCTTC. Amino acids: CSVEDDYREAGYTF.

The CDR3 region has the DNA TGTGCCAGCACCTCCTCGGGGATCTATGGCTACACCTTC. This translates into CASTSSGIYGYTF. J is TRBJ1-2 and V is TRBV11-2; D unclear. Looked up from germline, CDR1 is SGHAT and CDR2 is FQNNGV. This CDR3 is 13 amino acids long. The ends were cut back, 7 bases at V and 4 bases at J, with 13 bases in the middle.

CDR3 DNA sequence: TGCGCCAGCAGCTTGGCAGGGCAGGTCTATAATGGCTACACCTTC. It specifies CASSLAGQVYNGYTF. The genes are TRBV5-1 and TRBJ1-2; the D gene is possibly TRBD1 (5 bases). Per the germline V gene, CDR1 is SGHRS and CDR2 is YFSETQ. The V end was cut by 0 bases, the J end by 6 bases, with 15 bases between. This CDR3 has 15 amino acids.

CDR3 amino acids: CASSFYRGENTEAFF. The DNA for the CDR3 is TGTGCCAGCAGCTTCTACAGGGGGGAGAACACTGAAGCTTTCTTT. J is TRBJ1-1 and V is TRBV7-9, with 8 bases identical to TRBD1. CDR3 length: 15 residues. Trimming removed 3 bases from V and 1 base from J; junction bases left unmatched: 4. Germline V gene lookup returns CDR1 SEHNR and CDR2 FQNEAQ (reference sequence).

Written as DNA, the CDR3 is TGTGCCAGCAGCACCCGGGGCGGGGATAGCACAGATACGCAGTATTTT. As protein: CASSTRGGDSTDTQYF. The V call is TRBV9, the J call TRBJ2-3, with D possibly being TRBD2 (6 bases). CDR1 SGDLS and CDR2 YYNGEE come from the germline V gene. With 4 bases removed from V and 0 bases from J, the gap between germline ends came to 15 bases. The CDR3 sequence is 16 residues long.

The rearrangement links TRBV13 to TRBJ2-5, with D perhaps matching TRBD2 (7 bases). CDR1 is PRHDT and CDR2 is FYEKMQ in the germline V gene (reference sequence). V was trimmed by 8 bases and J by 6 bases, leaving 19 bases between them. This CDR3 spans 14 amino acids. The CDR3 protein is CASFSRGAEKTQYF. Here the CDR3 DNA reads TGTGCCAGCTTCAGCCGGGGGGCAGAGAAGACCCAGTACTTC.

This clone has just one count. The CDR3 loop reads CASSLLAEIYNEQFF. In DNA, the CDR3 is TGTGCCAGCAGCTTATTGGCAGAAATCTACAATGAGCAGTTCTTC. The chain carries TRBV7-2 and TRBJ2-1; no clear D. CDR1 is SGHTA and CDR2 is FQGNSA in the germline V gene. This CDR3 is built from 15 residues. The V and J ends lost 2 bases and 3 bases respectively, with 11 bases between them.

This clone was observed a single time. V and J are TRBV6-5 and TRBJ1-1; 7 bases align to TRBD1. The CDR3 runs to 15 residues. Germline V CDR1 and CDR2: MNHEY, SVGAGI. Trimming cost V 0 bases and J 1 base; bases outside gene matches: 2. CDR3 sequence: CASSYSGTENTEAFF. The CDR3 DNA is TGTGCCAGCAGTTACTCAGGGACAGAGAACACTGAAGCTTTCTTT.

The genes are TRBV18 and TRBJ1-2, with 8 bases matching TRBD1. V lost 3 bases and J lost 4; bases outside the gene matches: 1. The CDR3 totals 13 residues. Germline lookup yields CDR1 KGHSH and CDR2 LQKENI. Here the CDR3 DNA reads TGTGCCAGCTCACCGGACAGGGTCTATGGCTACACCTTC. As protein: CASSPDRVYGYTF.

The rearrangement links TRBV25-1 to TRBJ2-5; 9 nucleotides match TRBD1. The CDR3 totals 17 residues. The junction had 8 bases not matched to a gene; V was cut back by 2 bases and J by 1 base. Per the germline V gene, CDR1 is MGHDK and CDR2 is SYGVNS. CDR3 nucleotide sequence: TGTGCCAGCAGTGAAAATACCGGGACAGGGATCCAAGAGACCCAGTACTTC. Protein: CASSENTGTGIQETQYF. Together with reference TRBV25-1 and TRBJ2-5, the CDR3 gives the full variable domain: EADIYQTPRYLVIGTGKKITLECSQTMGHDKMYWYQQDPGMELHLIHYSYGVNSTEKGDLSSESTVSRIRTEHFPLTLESARPSHTSQYLCASSENTGTGIQETQYFGPGTRLLVL.

The CDR3 bases are TGTGCCAGCAGTACCTCTGGCGGAATCTCCTACGAGCAGTACTTC. Amino acid sequence: CASSTSGGISYEQYF. The chain uses TRBV6-1 and TRBJ2-7; D not resolved. Trimming pared 5 bases from V and 0 bases from J, leaving 14 bases between. The CDR3 contains 15 residues. Germline-derived CDR1 and CDR2 are MNHNS and SASEGT.

The chain is built from TRBV4-1 and TRBJ1-4; D not certain. The germline V and J ends were trimmed by 4 bases and 0 bases, with 9 bases remaining between them. CDR1 MGHRA and CDR2 YSYEKL come from the germline V gene. CDR3 length: 15 residues. This CDR3 reads CASSPSGATNEKLFF. CDR3 nucleotides: TGCGCCAGCAGCCCAAGCGGTGCAACTAATGAAAAACTGTTTTTT.

The gene calls are TRBV5-4 and TRBJ2-2; 10 bases agree with TRBD1. From germline, CDR1 is SGHNT and CDR2 YYREEE (reference sequence). The CDR3 sequence is 16 residues long. The trim removed 7 bases at V and 2 bases at J, leaving 8 bases unmatched. The CDR3 spells CASRIRDRGNTGELFF. The CDR3 nucleotides read TGTGCCAGCCGAATACGGGACAGGGGTAACACCGGGGAGCTGTTTTTT.